The TCR beta chain under discussion was sequenced for a study of cytomegalovirus exposure and HLA in healthy donors. Overall study: T cells numbering around 200 million yielded some 100 million unique TCR beta sequences in an earlier analysis. General study points: Most subjects had HLA-A and HLA-B alleles reportedly predicted accurately by TCR beta sequences. Cytomegalovirus-associated TCR beta chains were listed, numbering more than 150.

The J segment lost 2 bases and the V segment lost 0 bases, leaving 4 bases of the junction unmatched. This CDR3 has 15 amino acids. Germline loops: CDR1 SGHKS, CDR2 YYEKEE (reference sequence). About this clone: The target antigen is unknown.

Primers for the PCR totalled 60 Vbeta and 13 Jbeta. TCRdb's copy holds only in-frame clones and misses some; the assay was immunoSEQ multiplex PCR. Of roughly 100,000 clones listed, 60% to 85% are singletons. The receptor was derived from a male donor in good health and CMV-seronegative. The sequenced sample consisted of PBMCs. The chain combines TRBV5-5 with TRBJ2-7, with 8 bases lining up with TRBD2. Here the CDR3 reads CASSLELAGPYEQYF. The CDR3 nucleotides read TGTGCCAGCAGCTTGGAGCTAGCGGGCCCCTACGAGCAGTACTTC.